This T cell receptor (beta chain) derives from a study of human T cells and chemical hapten exposure. V lost 0 bases, J lost 3 bases, and 3 bases stayed unmatched. The CDR3 is 15 amino acids. Germline-derived CDR1 and CDR2 are SGHRS and YFSETQ. This clonotype was detected many times. Unique molecular identifiers were affixed to discrete cDNA molecules within the library. Each CDR3 protein is one row after TCRdb ran MiXCR on the RACE reads. The repertoire holds about 52,000 distinct CDR3 sequences, with approximately 9.6% as singletons. Documented time point: pre-sensitization, week 0. Treatment specified: therapeutic diphenylcyclopropenone sensitization with weekly scalp DPC. Total RNA was extracted from unfractionated whole blood. Blood draws came first, before each patch test.

The specimen comprised whole blood, sampled in connection with sensitization to the hapten diphenylcyclopropenone (DPC). The chain has TRBV5-1 and TRBJ1-5, with 7 bases lining up with TRBD1. The receptor was derived from a woman in her 30s with alopecia areata. Some clones in this sample may be carry-over from other donors' samples. The CDR3 protein is CASSLGQGDNQPQHF. CDR3 coding DNA: TGCGCCAGCAGCTTGGGTCAGGGGGACAATCAGCCCCAGCATTTT. Looking up the rest from reference TRBV5-1 and TRBJ1-5 gives the full variable domain: KAGVTQTPRYLIKTRGQQVTLSCSPISGHRSVSWYQQTPGQGLQFLFEYFSETQRNKGNFPGRFSGRQFSNSRSEMNVSTLELGDSALYLCASSLGQGDNQPQHFGDGTRLSIL.